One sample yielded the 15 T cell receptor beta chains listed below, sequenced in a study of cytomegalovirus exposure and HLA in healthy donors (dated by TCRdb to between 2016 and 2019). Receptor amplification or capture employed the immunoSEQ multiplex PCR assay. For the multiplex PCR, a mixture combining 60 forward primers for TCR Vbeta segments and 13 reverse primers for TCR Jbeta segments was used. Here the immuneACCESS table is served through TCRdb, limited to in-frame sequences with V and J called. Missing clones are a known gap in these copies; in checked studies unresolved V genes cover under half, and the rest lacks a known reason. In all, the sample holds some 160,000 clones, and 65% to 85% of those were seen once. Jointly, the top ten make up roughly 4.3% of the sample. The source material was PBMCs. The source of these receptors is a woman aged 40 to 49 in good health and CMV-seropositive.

The CDR3 nucleotides are TGTGCCAGCAGCTTAGGACTAGCGGGGGGGCAAGGCATTCAGTACTTC. This encodes CASSLGLAGGQGIQYF. The J gene is TRBJ2-4, the V gene TRBV7-2, with 14 bases that match TRBD2. CDR1 SGHTA and CDR2 FQGNSA come from the germline V gene. V shed 1 base, J shed 9 bases, and the junction held 5 bases outside the gene matches. The CDR3 extends over 16 amino acids.

The CDR3 sequence: CASSLGLAGTGEQFF. CDR3 in DNA: TGTGCCAGCAGCCTCGGACTAGCGGGGACCGGTGAGCAGTTCTTC. The chain links TRBV13 to TRBJ2-1, with 12 bases matching TRBD2. Germline V gene lookup returns CDR1 PRHDT and CDR2 FYEKMQ (reference sequence). J was trimmed by 9 bases and V by 5 bases; bases with no gene match: 8. The CDR3 has 15 amino acids.

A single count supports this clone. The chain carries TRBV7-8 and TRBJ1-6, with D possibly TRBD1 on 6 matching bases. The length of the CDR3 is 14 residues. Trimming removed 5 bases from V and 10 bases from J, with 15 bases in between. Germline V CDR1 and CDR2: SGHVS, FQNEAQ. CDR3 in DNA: TGTGCCAGCAGCCCACAGGGCTTAGAATCACCCCTCCACTTT. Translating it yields CASSPQGLESPLHF.

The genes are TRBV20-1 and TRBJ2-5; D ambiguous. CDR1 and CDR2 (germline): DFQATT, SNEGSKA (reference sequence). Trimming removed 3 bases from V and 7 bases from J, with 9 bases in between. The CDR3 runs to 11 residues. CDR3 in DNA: TGCAGTGCTAGTAAGCTCGGGACCCAGTACTTC. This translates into CSASKLGTQYF.

CDR3 nucleotides: TGTGCCAGCAGCCAAGAGATAGTCAGGGGTATTAACGAGCAGTACTTC. Its protein is CASSQEIVRGINEQYF. This sequence joins TRBV4-2 and TRBJ2-7; maybe TRBD1 (6 bases). CDR1 and CDR2 (germline): LGHNA, YNFKEQ. CDR3 length: 16 amino acids. Trimming shortened V by 0 bases and J by 5 bases, and 17 bases separated the two germline ends.

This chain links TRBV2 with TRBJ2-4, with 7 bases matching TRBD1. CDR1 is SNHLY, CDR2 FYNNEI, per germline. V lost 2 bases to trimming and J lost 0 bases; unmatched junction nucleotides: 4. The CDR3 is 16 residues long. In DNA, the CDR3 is TGTGCCAGCAGTGAATTGGGACAGTTAGCCAAAAACATTCAGTACTTC. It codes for CASSELGQLAKNIQYF. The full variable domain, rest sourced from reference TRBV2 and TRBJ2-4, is EPEVTQTPSHQVTQMGQEVILRCVPISNHLYFYWYRQILGQKVEFLVSFYNNEISEKSEIFDDQFSVERPDGSNFTLKIRSTKLEDSAMYFCASSELGQLAKNIQYFGAGTRLSVL.

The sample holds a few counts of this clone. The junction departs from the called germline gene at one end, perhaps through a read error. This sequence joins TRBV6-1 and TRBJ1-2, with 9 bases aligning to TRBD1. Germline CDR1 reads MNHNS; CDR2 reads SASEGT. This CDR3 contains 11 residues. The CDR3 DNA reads TGTGCCAGCAGTGGGAGGACAGGGGACCTCTGG. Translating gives CASSGRTGDLW.

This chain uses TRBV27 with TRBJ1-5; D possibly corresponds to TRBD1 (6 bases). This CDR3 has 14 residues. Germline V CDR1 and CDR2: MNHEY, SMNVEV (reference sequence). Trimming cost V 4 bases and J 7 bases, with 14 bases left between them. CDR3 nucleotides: TGTGCCAGCAGTTCACCCTTCAGGGGACAGCCCCAGCATTTT. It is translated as CASSSPFRGQPQHF.

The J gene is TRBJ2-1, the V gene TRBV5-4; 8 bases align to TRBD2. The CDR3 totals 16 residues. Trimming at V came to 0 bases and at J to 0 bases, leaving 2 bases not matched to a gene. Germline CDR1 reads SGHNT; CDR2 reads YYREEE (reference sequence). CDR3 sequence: CASSLAGGPSYNEQFF. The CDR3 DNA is TGTGCCAGCAGCTTGGCGGGAGGGCCCTCCTACAATGAGCAGTTCTTC.

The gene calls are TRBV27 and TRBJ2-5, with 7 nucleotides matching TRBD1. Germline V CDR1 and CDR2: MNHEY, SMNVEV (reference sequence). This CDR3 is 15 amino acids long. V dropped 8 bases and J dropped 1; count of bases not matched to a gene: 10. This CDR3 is CASGHHRGGQETQYF. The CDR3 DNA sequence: TGTGCCAGCGGTCACCACAGGGGCGGCCAAGAGACCCAGTACTTC.

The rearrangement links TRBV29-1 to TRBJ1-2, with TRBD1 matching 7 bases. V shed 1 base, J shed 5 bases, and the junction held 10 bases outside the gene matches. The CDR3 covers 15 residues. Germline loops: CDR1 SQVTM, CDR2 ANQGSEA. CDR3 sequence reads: CSVEVPTGYGYGYTF. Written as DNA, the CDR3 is TGCAGCGTTGAAGTCCCGACAGGGTACGGGTATGGCTACACCTTC.

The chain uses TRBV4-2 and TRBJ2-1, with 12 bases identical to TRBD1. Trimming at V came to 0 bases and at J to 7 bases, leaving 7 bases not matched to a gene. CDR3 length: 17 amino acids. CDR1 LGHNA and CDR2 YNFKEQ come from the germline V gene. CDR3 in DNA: TGTGCCAGCAGCCAAGATATCCGGGACAGGGGGCTTAATGAGCAGTTCTTC. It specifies CASSQDIRDRGLNEQFF.

The CDR3 nucleotides read TGTGCCAGTAGTGGGGGGTCGGGGACGGAAAATGGCTACACCTTC. Translating it yields CASSGGSGTENGYTF. This chain uses TRBV19 with TRBJ1-2; D possibly corresponds to TRBD1 (5 bases). The CDR3 runs 15 residues. Trimming left V 5 bases short and J 6 bases short, with 19 bases between. The germline V gene encodes CDR1 LNHDA and CDR2 SQIVND (reference sequence).

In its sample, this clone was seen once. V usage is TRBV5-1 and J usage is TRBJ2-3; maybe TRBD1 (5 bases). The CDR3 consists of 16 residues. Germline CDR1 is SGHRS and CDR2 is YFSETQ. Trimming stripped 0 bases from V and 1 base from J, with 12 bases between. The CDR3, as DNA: TGCGCCAGCAGCTTGGTCGGCAGGGCGGGCACAGATACGCAGTATTTT. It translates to CASSLVGRAGTDTQYF.

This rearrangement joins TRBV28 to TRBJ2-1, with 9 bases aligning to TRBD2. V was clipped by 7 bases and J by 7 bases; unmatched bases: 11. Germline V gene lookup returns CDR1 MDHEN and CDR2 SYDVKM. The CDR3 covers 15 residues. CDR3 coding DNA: TGTGCCAGCACCAACCTCCTGACTAGCGGTAATGAGCAGTTCTTC. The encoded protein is CASTNLLTSGNEQFF.